The following is a T cell receptor beta chain sequence with its context. Its antigen is currently unknown. The sample is drawn from a study of OX40 agonist ivuxolimab in advanced cancers. Across the whole study: Ivuxolimab, which is an agonistic anti-OX40 (CD134) antibody, was administered to the patients. Hepatocellular carcinoma, melanoma, renal cell or head and neck cancer affected the dose-escalation patients. Partial response was recorded in three patients: one hepatocellular carcinoma and two cutaneous melanoma cases. General study points: It was also the case that some nonresponders had low normalized T-cell clonal expansion.

In germline, CDR1 is LNHNV, CDR2 YYDKDF (reference sequence). This CDR3 has 15 residues. V was cut by 0 bases and J by 6 bases, with 14 bases left in between. The repertoire was sequenced with immunoSEQ multiplex PCR; TCRdb's copy has only in-frame clones and lacks some. Of tens of thousands of clones in the sample, roughly nine tenths were seen once. The sequencing here drew on CD4+ or CD8+ T cells sorted from blood, taken in a trial of the OX40 agonist ivuxolimab. The receptor comes from an adult with an advanced solid tumor such as melanoma, head and neck, liver or kidney cancer. The genes are TRBV15 and TRBJ1-1, with D possibly being TRBD1 (5 bases). The CDR3 here is CATSRDLGVGSEAFF. The CDR3 DNA reads as TGTGCCACCAGCAGAGATTTGGGGGTCGGGTCTGAAGCTTTCTTT.